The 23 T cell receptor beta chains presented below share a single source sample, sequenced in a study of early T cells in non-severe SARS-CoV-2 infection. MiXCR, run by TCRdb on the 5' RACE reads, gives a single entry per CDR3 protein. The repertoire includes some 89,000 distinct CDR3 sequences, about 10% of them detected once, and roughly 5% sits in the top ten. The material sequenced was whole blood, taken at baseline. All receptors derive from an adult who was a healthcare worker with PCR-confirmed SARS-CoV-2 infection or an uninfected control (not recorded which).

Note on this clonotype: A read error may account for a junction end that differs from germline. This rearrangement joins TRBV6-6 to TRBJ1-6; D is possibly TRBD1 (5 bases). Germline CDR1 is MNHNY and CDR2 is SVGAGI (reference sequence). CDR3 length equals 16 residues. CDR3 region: CASRDGGNSYNSPPHF. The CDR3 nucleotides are TGTGCCAGCAGGGACGGGGGGAACTCCTATAATTCACCCCCCCACTTT.

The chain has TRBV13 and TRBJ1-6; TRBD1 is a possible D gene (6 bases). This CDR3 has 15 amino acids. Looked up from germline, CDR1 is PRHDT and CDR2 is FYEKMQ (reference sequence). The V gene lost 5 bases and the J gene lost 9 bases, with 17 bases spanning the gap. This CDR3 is CASSASRGEGSPLHF. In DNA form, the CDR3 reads TGTGCCAGCAGCGCGAGCAGGGGAGAGGGTTCACCCCTCCACTTT.

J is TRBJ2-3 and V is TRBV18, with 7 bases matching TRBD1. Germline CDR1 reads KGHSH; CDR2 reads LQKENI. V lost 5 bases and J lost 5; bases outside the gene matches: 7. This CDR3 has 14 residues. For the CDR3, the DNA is TGTGCCAGCTCATTCGACAGGGTTGGAGATACGCAGTATTTT. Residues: CASSFDRVGDTQYF.

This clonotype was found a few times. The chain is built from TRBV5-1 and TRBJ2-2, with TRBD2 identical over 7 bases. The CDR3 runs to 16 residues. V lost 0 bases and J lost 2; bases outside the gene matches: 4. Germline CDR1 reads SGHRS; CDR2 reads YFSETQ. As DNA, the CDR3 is TGCGCCAGCAGCTTGGTCCTAGCGGCCAACACCGGGGAGCTGTTTTTT. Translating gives CASSLVLAANTGELFF.

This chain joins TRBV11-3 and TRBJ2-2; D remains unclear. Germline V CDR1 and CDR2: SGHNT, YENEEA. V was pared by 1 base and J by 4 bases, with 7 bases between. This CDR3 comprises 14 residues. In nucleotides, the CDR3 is TGTGCCAGCAGCTTAGGAGGTAGCACCGGGGAGCTGTTTTTT. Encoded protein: CASSLGGSTGELFF. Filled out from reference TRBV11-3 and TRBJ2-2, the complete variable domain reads EAGVVQSPRYKIIEKKQPVAFWCNPISGHNTLYWYLQNLGQGPELLIRYENEEAVDDSQLPKDRFSAERLKGVDSTLKIQPAELGDSAVYLCASSLGGSTGELFFGEGSRLTVL.

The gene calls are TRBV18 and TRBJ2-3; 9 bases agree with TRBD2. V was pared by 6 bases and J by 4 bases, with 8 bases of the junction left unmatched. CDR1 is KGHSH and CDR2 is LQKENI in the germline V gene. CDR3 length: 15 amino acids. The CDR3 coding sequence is TGTGCCAGCTCGCCCCCGGGACTAGCCTCAGATACGCAGTATTTT. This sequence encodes CASSPPGLASDTQYF.

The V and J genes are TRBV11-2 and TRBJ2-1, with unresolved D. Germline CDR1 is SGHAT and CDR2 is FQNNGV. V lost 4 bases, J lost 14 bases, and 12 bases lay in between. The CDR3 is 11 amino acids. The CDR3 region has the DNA TGTGCCAGCAGCTCGGGCCCTGGGGAGTTCTTC. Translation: CASSSGPGEFF.

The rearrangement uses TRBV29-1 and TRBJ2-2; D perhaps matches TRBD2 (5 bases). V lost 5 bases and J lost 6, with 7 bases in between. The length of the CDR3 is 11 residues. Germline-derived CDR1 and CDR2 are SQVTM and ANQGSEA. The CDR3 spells CSVRRAGELFF. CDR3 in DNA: TGCAGCGTTAGGCGGGCCGGGGAGCTGTTTTTT.

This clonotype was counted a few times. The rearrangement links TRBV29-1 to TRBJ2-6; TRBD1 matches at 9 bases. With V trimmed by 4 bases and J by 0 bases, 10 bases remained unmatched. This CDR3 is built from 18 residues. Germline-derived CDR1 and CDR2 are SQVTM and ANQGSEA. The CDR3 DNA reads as TGCAGCGTTGTTGATCGGGGGACAGGGAGCTCTGGGGCCAACGTCCTGACTTTC. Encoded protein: CSVVDRGTGSSGANVLTF.

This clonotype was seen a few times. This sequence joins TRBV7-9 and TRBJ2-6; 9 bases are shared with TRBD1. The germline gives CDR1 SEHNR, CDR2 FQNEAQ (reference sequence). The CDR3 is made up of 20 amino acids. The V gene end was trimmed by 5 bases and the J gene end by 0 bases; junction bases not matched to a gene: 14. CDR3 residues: CASSLLPGQGRSSGANVLTF. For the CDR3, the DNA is TGTGCCAGCAGCCTTCTCCCGGGACAGGGACGAAGCTCTGGGGCCAACGTCCTGACTTTC.

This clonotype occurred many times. DNA of the CDR3: TGTGCCAGCAGGACAGGGGGCACTGAAGCTTTCTTT. Residues: CASRTGGTEAFF. V is TRBV6-5 and J is TRBJ1-1, with 9 nucleotides matching TRBD1. The CDR3 runs 12 residues. V shed 6 bases and J 4 bases; nucleotides not matched to a gene: 0. The V gene's germline CDR1 is MNHEY and CDR2 SVGAGI.

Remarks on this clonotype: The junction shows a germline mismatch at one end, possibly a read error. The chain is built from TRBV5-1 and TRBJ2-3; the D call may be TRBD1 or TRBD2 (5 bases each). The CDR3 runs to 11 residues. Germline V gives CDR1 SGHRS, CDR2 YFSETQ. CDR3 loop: CASSSWGKRHF. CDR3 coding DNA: TGCGCCAGCAGCTCCTGGGGGAAAAGGCATTTT. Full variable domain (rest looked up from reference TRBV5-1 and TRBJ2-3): KAGVTQTPRYLIKTRGQQVTLSCSPISGHRSVSWYQQTPGQGLQFLFEYFSETQRNKGNFPGRFSGRQFSNSRSEMNVSTLELGDSALYLCASSSWGKRHFGPGTRLTVL.

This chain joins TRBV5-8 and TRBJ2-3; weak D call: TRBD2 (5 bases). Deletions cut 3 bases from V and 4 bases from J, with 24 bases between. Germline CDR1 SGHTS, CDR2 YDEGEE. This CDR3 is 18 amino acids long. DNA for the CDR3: TGTGCCAGCAGCTCGCCCAGTTTACTAGGACGAAGCCCAGATACGCAGTATTTT. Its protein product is CASSSPSLLGRSPDTQYF.

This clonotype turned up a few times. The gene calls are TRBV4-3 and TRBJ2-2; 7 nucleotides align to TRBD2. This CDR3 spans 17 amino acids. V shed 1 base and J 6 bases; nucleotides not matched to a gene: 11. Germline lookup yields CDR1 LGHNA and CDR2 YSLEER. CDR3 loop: CASSQGLAASTSGELFF. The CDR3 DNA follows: TGCGCCAGCAGCCAAGGTCTAGCGGCCTCAACGTCCGGGGAGCTGTTTTTT.

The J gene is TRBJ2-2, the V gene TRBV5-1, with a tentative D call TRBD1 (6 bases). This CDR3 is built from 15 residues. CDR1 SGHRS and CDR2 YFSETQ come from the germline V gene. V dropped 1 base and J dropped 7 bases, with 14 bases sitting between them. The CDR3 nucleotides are TGCGCCAGCAGCTTGAAACAGGGTAGGATCGGGGAGCTGTTTTTT. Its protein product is CASSLKQGRIGELFF.

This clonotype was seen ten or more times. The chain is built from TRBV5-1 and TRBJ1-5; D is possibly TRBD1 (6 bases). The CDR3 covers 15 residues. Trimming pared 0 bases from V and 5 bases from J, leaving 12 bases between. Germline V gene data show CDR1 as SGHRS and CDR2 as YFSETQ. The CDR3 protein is CASSLAGDKYQPQHF. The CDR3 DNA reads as TGCGCCAGCAGCTTGGCCGGGGACAAATATCAGCCCCAGCATTTT.

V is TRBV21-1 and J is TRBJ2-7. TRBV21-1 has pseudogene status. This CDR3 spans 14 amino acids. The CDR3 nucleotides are TGTGCCAGCAGCCAGGACGGCAAGATCTACGAGCAGTACTTC. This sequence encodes CASSQDGKIYEQYF.

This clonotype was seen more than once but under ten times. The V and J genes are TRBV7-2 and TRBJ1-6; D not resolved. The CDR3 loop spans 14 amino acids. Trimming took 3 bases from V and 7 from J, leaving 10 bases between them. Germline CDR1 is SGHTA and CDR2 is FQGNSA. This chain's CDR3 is CASSLRASNSPLHF. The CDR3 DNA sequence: TGTGCCAGCAGCTTGCGAGCCTCGAATTCACCCCTCCACTTT.

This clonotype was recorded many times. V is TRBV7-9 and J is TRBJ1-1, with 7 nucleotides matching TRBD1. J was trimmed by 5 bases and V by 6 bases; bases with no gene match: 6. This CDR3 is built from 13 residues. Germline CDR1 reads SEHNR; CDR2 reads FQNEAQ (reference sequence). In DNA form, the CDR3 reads TGTGCCAGCAGAGGGGGCGGGGAAACTGAAGCTTTCTTT. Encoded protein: CASRGGGETEAFF.

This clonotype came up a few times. CDR3 region: CSARDRAGMNTEAFF. In nucleotides, the CDR3 is TGCAGTGCTAGAGATAGGGCAGGGATGAACACTGAAGCTTTCTTT. The chain recombines TRBV20-1 with TRBJ1-1, with D perhaps matching TRBD1 (5 bases). The V gene's germline CDR1 is DFQATT and CDR2 SNEGSKA (reference sequence). This CDR3 comprises 15 residues. V was shortened by 0 bases and J by 0 bases, with 11 bases between the two germline ends.

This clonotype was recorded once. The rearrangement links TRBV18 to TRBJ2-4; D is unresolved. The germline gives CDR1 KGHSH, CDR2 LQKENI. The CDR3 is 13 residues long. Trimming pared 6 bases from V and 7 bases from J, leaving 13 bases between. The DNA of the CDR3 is TGTGCCAGCTCCGACTCCAAAGGGAACATTCAGTACTTC. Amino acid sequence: CASSDSKGNIQYF.

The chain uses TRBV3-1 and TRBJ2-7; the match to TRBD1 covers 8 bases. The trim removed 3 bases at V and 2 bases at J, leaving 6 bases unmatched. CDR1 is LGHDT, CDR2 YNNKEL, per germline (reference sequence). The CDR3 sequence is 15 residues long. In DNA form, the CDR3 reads TGTGCCAGCAGCCATCACAGGACAGGGACCTACGAGCAGTACTTC. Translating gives CASSHHRTGTYEQYF.

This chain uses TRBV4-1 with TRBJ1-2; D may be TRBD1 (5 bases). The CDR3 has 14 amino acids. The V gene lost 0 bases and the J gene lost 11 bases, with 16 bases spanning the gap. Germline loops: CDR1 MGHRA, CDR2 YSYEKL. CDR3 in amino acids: CASSQEVRARLYTF. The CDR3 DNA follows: TGCGCCAGCAGCCAAGAGGTCAGGGCTCGGTTGTACACCTTC.